The 27 T cell receptor beta chains presented below share a single source sample, sequenced in a study of T cell repertoires in aging, cancer and after chemotherapy. Amplification of TCR beta used genomic DNA extracted from peripheral blood. Rearranged V-D-J TRB sequences were amplified with a mixed TRB-A/B primer pool. TCRdb re-called the multiplex PCR reads through MiXCR, storing one row per CDR3 protein. The table shows about 3,400 distinct CDR3 sequences, with 25% to 30% occurring only once. Source material: blood. These receptors originate from a human donor with a solid tumor.

This rearrangement joins TRBV20-1 to TRBJ2-5, with TRBD2 matching 11 bases. Germline CDR1 DFQATT, CDR2 SNEGSKA (reference sequence). After removal of 3 bases from V and 2 bases from J, the junction contained 2 bases not matched to a gene. CDR3 length: 14 amino acids. The CDR3 nucleotides are TGCAGTGCTAGGGGACTAGCGGTTCAAGAGACCCAGTACTTC. Translation: CSARGLAVQETQYF.

This clonotype was detected a few times. The chain carries TRBV7-9 and TRBJ2-5, with D possibly TRBD2 on 6 matching bases. Between the trimmed V and J ends, which lost 5 bases and 2 bases, there was a span of 18 bases. Germline CDR1 reads SEHNR; CDR2 reads FQNEAQ (reference sequence). The CDR3 contains 16 residues. This CDR3 reads CASSPGRWGEQETQYF. For the CDR3, the DNA is TGTGCCAGCAGCCCAGGGAGGTGGGGAGAGCAAGAGACCCAGTACTTC.

By frequency in the sample, this clonotype is medium-sized (0.01 to 0.1%). The chain recombines TRBV7-2 with TRBJ2-6; D is unresolved. Germline V gene lookup returns CDR1 SGHTA and CDR2 FQGNSA. V was clipped by 1 base and J by 0 bases, with 7 bases between them. The CDR3 extends over 16 amino acids. The DNA of the CDR3 is TGTGCCAGCAGCTTAGGCCCTGGCTCTGGGGCCAACGTCCTGACTTTC. It translates to CASSLGPGSGANVLTF. The variable domain in full, with the rest retrieved from reference TRBV7-2 and TRBJ2-6, is GAGVSQSPSNKVTEKGKDVELRCDPISGHTALYWYRQSLGQGLEFLIYFQGNSAPDKSGLPSDRFSAERTGGSVSTLTIQRTQQEDSAVYLCASSLGPGSGANVLTFGAGSRLTVL.

Comment on this clonotype: A much more abundant neighbour one base away suggests this may be a read error. V and J are TRBV19 and TRBJ2-3; D is undetermined. With 5 bases removed from V and 7 bases from J, the gap between germline ends came to 13 bases. The CDR3 is made up of 13 amino acids. Germline CDR1 is LNHDA and CDR2 is SQIVND (reference sequence). The CDR3 DNA follows: TGTGCCAGTAGTTGGACGGTTACATATACGCAGTATTTT. This sequence encodes CASSWTVTYTQYF.

The chain has TRBV5-5 and TRBJ2-6, with 8 positions matching TRBD1. Losses at the gene ends were 3 bases for V and 2 bases for J; bases not matched to a gene: 7. CDR3 length equals 17 residues. CDR1 and CDR2 from the germline V gene are SGHKS and YYEKEE (reference sequence). The CDR3 spells CASSSLSGGTGANVLTF. The CDR3 region has the DNA TGTGCCAGCAGCTCCCTCTCAGGGGGCACTGGGGCCAACGTCCTGACTTTC. The full variable domain, rest sourced from reference TRBV5-5 and TRBJ2-6, is DAGVTQSPTHLIKTRGQQVTLRCSPISGHKSVSWYQQVLGQGPQFIFQYYEKEERGRGNFPDRFSARQFPNYSSELNVNALLLGDSALYLCASSSLSGGTGANVLTFGAGSRLTVL.

A note on this clonotype: An end of the junction differs from the germline gene, which may be a read error. This chain links TRBV5-6 with TRBJ2-7, with TRBD1 as a possible D gene (6 bases). The CDR3 covers 13 residues. Germline V gene data show CDR1 as SGHDT and CDR2 as YYEEEE. CDR3 DNA sequence: TGTGCCAGCAGATTGGACAGCTCCTACGAGCAGTACTTC. This sequence encodes CASRLDSSYEQYF.

In the case of this clonotype: This clone may be a read error of a much larger clone one base away. This chain uses TRBV30 with TRBJ1-2, with D tentatively TRBD1 (5 bases). The CDR3 covers 15 residues. CDR1 is GTSNPN and CDR2 is SVGIG in the germline V gene (reference sequence). Trimming removed 4 bases from V and 1 base from J, with 16 bases in between. The CDR3 here is CAWNGGGIHNYGYTF. For the CDR3, the DNA is TGTGCCTGGAACGGGGGGGGGATTCATAACTATGGCTACACCTTC.

V and J are TRBV27 and TRBJ2-7, with 9 nucleotides matching TRBD1. The germline V gene encodes CDR1 MNHEY and CDR2 SMNVEV (reference sequence). V gave up 0 bases and J gave up 6 bases; unmatched junction bases: 6. The CDR3 has 15 amino acids. The CDR3 sequence is CASSLSDRGVFEQYF. The CDR3 DNA reads as TGTGCCAGCAGTTTATCCGACAGGGGGGTCTTCGAGCAGTACTTC.

Relative to its sample, this clonotype is medium-sized. Mismatch with germline at one junction end may stem from a read error. The CDR3 here is CASSFGTAPMIF. The CDR3 DNA is TGTGCCAGCAGCTTTGGGACAGCGCCTATGATTTTT. V is TRBV5-6 and J is TRBJ1-4, with 7 bases identical to TRBD1. The CDR3 spans 12 residues. The germline V gene encodes CDR1 SGHDT and CDR2 YYEEEE.

As to this clonotype: This sequence may be a read error, since a much larger clone differs from it by one base. The CDR3 end shows no conserved phenylalanine or tryptophan, and so a read error is likely. The chain couples TRBV19 to TRBJ2-1, with unresolved D. Per germline, CDR1 LNHDA and CDR2 SQIVND (reference sequence). The V end was cut by 4 bases, the J end by 6 bases, with 13 bases between. The CDR3 consists of 14 residues. Here the CDR3 reads CASSTMALPNEQFI. The CDR3 region has the DNA TGTGCCAGTAGTACCATGGCCTTACCCAATGAGCAGTTCATC.

In this sample, this clonotype turned up a few times. The chain joins TRBV28 to TRBJ1-6; no clear D. V was trimmed by 3 bases and J by 9 bases, leaving 3 bases between them. The CDR3 is 11 amino acids. Germline V gene sequence: CDR1 MDHEN, CDR2 SYDVKM. The DNA for the CDR3 is TGTGCCAGCAGTTTCAGTTCACCCCTCCACTTT. Translating gives CASSFSSPLHF. The full variable domain, in which reference TRBV28 and TRBJ1-6 provide the parts outside the CDR3, is DVKVTQSSRYLVKRTGEKVFLECVQDMDHENMFWYRQDPGLGLRLIYFSYDVKMKEKGDIPEGYSVSREKKERFSLILESASTNQTSMYLCASSFSSPLHFGNGTRLTVT.

By share of the sample, this clonotype is medium-sized. V is TRBV10-3 and J is TRBJ2-1; D call uncertain. The CDR3 totals 12 residues. The germline CDR1 and CDR2 sequences are ENHRY and SYGVKD. V lost 4 bases, J lost 6 bases, and 7 bases lay in between. The CDR3 DNA is TGTGCCATCAGTGCCCCATCCAATGAGCAGTTCTTC. The encoded protein is CAISAPSNEQFF.

The genes are TRBV14 and TRBJ2-5; 8 bases line up with TRBD2. Germline V gene data show CDR1 as SGHDN and CDR2 as FVKESK. The CDR3 has 16 amino acids. With 2 bases clipped from V and 6 bases from J, the junction kept 11 bases outside the gene matches. In nucleotides, the CDR3 is TGTGCCAGCAGCCAACTCGGACTAGCCGTAGATCAGACCCAGTACTTC. Its translation is CASSQLGLAVDQTQYF. The full variable domain, completed using reference TRBV14 and TRBJ2-5, is EAGVTQFPSHSVIEKGQTVTLRCDPISGHDNLYWYRRVMGKEIKFLLHFVKESKQDESGMPNNRFLAERTGGTYSTLKVQPAELEDSGVYFCASSQLGLAVDQTQYFGPGTRLLVL.

This sequence joins TRBV6-6 and TRBJ1-1, with TRBD1 as a possible D gene (6 bases). The length of the CDR3 is 14 residues. In germline, CDR1 is MNHNY, CDR2 SVGAGI (reference sequence). The V end was cut by 10 bases, the J end by 5 bases, with 20 bases between. Here the CDR3 DNA reads TGTGCCACCGTAAAAAACACAGGGAATACTGAAGCTTTCTTT. Translation gives CATVKNTGNTEAFF.

The gene calls are TRBV6-6 and TRBJ1-5, with D possibly matching TRBD1 (5 bases). V was cut by 4 bases and J by 7 bases, with 11 bases left in between. In germline, CDR1 is MNHNY, CDR2 SVGAGI (reference sequence). The CDR3 runs 13 residues. Written as DNA, the CDR3 is TGTGCCAGCAGTTCAGGGTTGGTGCAGCCCCAGCATTTT. Its protein product is CASSSGLVQPQHF.

The V call is TRBV12-3 or TRBV12-4, the J call TRBJ1-1; possible D gene TRBD1, 5 bases. The CDR3 sequence is 13 residues long. V lost 5 bases, J lost 2 bases, and 9 bases lay in between. The CDR3 loop is CASSLQGNTEAFF. The DNA of the CDR3 is TGTGCCAGCAGTCTTCAGGGTAACACTGAAGCTTTCTTT.

By proportion, this clonotype is medium-sized (0.01 to 0.1%). The V and J genes are TRBV30 and TRBJ2-6; D is perhaps TRBD1 or TRBD2 (6 bases each). The CDR3 length is 15 residues. V was clipped by 8 bases and J by 3 bases, with 17 bases between them. Germline CDR1 GTSNPN, CDR2 SVGIG (reference sequence). DNA of the CDR3: TGTGCCGGAGGGGCAGGGGAAGGTGGGGCCAACGTCCTGACTTTC. Amino acids: CAGGAGEGGANVLTF.

J is TRBJ2-3 and V is TRBV5-4; 13 bases are a match to TRBD2. The trim removed 4 bases at V and 2 bases at J, leaving 10 bases unmatched. Germline V lookup: CDR1 SGHNT, CDR2 YYREEE (reference sequence). The CDR3 loop spans 18 amino acids. The CDR3 nucleotides are TGTGCCAGCAGCATGGAGGGACTAGCGGGGCCATACACAGATACGCAGTATTTT. It encodes CASSMEGLAGPYTDTQYF.

This clonotype was seen only a few times. The chain links TRBV6-2 or TRBV6-3 to TRBJ2-7; D perhaps matches TRBD2 (5 bases). The CDR3 extends over 12 amino acids. Germline CDR1 reads MNHEY; CDR2 reads SVGEGT. The V and J ends lost 6 bases and 5 bases respectively, with 11 bases between them. The DNA of the CDR3 is TGTGCCAGCAGCCTTGGAGGTAACGAGCAGTACTTC. This gives the protein CASSLGGNEQYF.

This sequence joins TRBV30 and TRBJ1-1; D is unclear. Germline-derived CDR1 and CDR2 are GTSNPN and SVGIG (reference sequence). The CDR3 spans 13 residues. Trimming removed 7 bases at V and 4 bases at J, with 16 bases between. The CDR3 reads CASFSWTGTEAFF. DNA for the CDR3: TGTGCCTCATTTTCGTGGACGGGCACTGAAGCTTTCTTT.

The chain has TRBV18 and TRBJ1-6; D is perhaps TRBD1 (5 bases). Trimming cost V 3 bases and J 8 bases, with 17 bases left between them. The CDR3 has 16 residues. Germline loops: CDR1 KGHSH, CDR2 LQKENI. As DNA, the CDR3 is TGTGCCAGCTCACCGAAGGGCTGGGGGGTGGATTCACCCCTCCACTTT. Translated: CASSPKGWGVDSPLHF.

The sample holds a few counts of this clonotype. The V gene is TRBV5-4, the J gene TRBJ2-5; 10 nucleotides line up with TRBD2. CDR3 length: 15 residues. Germline values: CDR1 SGHNT, CDR2 YYREEE (reference sequence). J was trimmed by 5 bases and V by 0 bases; bases with no gene match: 4. Here the CDR3 DNA reads TGTGCCAGCAGCTTGGAGCGGGGGGGCGGGGAGACCCAGTACTTC. This encodes CASSLERGGGETQYF.

The chain recombines TRBV4-3 with TRBJ1-1, with D tentatively TRBD1 (5 bases). CDR3 length: 13 amino acids. Germline CDR1 reads LGHNA; CDR2 reads YSLEER. Trimming pared 2 bases from V and 4 bases from J, leaving 8 bases between. The DNA of the CDR3 is TGCGCCAGCAGCCAAACCAGGGCCACTGAAGCTTTCTTT. It translates to CASSQTRATEAFF.

There are a few counts of this clonotype. CDR3 in amino acids: CASSRDRGKGGYTF. CDR3 in DNA: TGTGCCAGCAGCCGGGACAGGGGGAAGGGTGGCTACACCTTC. This sequence joins TRBV12-3 or TRBV12-4 and TRBJ1-2; the match to TRBD1 covers 11 bases. The CDR3 spans 14 residues. V trimming: 6 bases; J trimming: 7 bases; junction bases outside the gene matches: 7.

This chain links TRBV28 with TRBJ1-4; maybe TRBD1 (5 bases). Germline V CDR1 and CDR2: MDHEN, SYDVKM. The CDR3 has 16 residues. V shed 6 bases and J shed 0 bases, with 14 bases lying between them. This chain's CDR3 is CASRDGTSTTNEKLFF. The CDR3 DNA is TGTGCCAGCAGAGATGGGACCAGTACAACTAATGAAAAACTGTTTTTT.

This clonotype is large by share. This chain links TRBV30 with TRBJ1-2; TRBD1 is a possible D gene (5 bases). Germline CDR1 GTSNPN, CDR2 SVGIG (reference sequence). The V gene lost 1 base and the J gene lost 4 bases, with 16 bases spanning the gap. This CDR3 contains 15 residues. The CDR3 here is CAWSAPWAGSYGYTF. The DNA for the CDR3 is TGTGCCTGGAGTGCACCCTGGGCAGGGAGCTATGGCTACACCTTC.

A few counts support this clonotype. The V gene is TRBV20-1, the J gene TRBJ2-7, with 12 bases matching TRBD1. The germline CDR1 and CDR2 sequences are DFQATT and SNEGSKA (reference sequence). V gave up 0 bases and J gave up 5 bases; unmatched junction bases: 5. The CDR3 extends over 15 amino acids. This CDR3 is CSARDLGQGADEQYF. The CDR3 DNA reads as TGCAGTGCTAGAGATTTGGGACAGGGGGCCGACGAGCAGTACTTC.